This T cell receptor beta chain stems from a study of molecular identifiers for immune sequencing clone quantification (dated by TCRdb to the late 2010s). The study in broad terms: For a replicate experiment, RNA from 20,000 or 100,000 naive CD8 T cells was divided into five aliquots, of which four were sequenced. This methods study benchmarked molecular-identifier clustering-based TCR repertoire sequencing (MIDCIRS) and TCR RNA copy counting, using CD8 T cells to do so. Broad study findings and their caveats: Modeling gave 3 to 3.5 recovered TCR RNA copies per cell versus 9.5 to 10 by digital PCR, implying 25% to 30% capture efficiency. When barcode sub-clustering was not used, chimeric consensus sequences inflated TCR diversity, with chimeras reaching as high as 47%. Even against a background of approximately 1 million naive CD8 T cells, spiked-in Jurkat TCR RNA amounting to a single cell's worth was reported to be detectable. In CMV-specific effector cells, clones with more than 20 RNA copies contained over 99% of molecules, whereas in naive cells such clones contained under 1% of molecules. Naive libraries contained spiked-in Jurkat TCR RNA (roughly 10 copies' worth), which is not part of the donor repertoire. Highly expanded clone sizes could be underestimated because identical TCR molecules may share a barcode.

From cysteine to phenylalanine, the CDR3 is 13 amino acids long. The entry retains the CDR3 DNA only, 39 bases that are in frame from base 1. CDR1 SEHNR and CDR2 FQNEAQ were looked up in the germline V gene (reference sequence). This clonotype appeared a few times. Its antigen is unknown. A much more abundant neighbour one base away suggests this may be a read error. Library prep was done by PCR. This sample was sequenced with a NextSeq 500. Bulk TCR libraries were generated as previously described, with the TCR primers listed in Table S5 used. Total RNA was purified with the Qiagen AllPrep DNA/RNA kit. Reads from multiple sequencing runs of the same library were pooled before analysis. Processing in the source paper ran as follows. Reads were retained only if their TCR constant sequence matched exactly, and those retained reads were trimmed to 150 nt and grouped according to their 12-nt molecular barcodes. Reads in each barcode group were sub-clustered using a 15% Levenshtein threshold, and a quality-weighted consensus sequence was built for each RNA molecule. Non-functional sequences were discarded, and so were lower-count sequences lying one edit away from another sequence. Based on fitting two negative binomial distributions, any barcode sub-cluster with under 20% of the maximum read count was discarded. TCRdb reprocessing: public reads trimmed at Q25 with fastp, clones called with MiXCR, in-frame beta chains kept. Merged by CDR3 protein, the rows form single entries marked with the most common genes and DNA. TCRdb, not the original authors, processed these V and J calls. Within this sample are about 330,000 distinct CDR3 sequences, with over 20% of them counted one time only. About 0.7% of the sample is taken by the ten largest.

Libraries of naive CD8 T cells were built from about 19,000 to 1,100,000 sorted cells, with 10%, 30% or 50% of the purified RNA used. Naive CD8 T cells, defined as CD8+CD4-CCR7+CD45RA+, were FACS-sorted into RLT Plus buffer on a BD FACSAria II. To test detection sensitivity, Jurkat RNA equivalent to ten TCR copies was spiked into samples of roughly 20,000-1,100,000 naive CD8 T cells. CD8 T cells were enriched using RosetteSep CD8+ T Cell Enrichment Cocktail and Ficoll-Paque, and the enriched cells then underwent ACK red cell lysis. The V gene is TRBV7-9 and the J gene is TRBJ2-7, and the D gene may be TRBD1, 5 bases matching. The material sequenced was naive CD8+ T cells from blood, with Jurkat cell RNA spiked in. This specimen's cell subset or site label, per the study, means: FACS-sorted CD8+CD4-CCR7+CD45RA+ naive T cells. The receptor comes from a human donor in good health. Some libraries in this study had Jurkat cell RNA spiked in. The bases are TGTGCCAGCAGCTTAGCTGGACATTACGGGCAGTACTTC. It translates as CASSLAGHYGQYF.